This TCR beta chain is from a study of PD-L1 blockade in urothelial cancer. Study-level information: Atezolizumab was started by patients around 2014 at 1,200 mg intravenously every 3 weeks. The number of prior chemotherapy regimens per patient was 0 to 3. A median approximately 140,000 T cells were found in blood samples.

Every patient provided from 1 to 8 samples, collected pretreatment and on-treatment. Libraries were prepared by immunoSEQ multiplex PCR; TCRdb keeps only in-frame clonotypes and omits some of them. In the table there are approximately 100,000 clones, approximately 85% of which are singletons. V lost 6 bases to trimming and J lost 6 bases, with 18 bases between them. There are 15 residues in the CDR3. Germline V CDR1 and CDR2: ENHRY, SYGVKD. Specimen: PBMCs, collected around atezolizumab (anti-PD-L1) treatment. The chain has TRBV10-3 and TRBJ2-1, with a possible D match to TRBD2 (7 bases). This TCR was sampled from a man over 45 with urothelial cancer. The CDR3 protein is CAIRGGQGGGNEQFF. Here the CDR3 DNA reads TGTGCCATCAGAGGGGGTCAGGGCGGGGGCAATGAGCAGTTCTTC.